A selection of T cell receptor beta chains follows, all from one sample in a study of monozygotic twins with inflammatory bowel disease. After re-calling the 5' RACE reads, TCRdb lists one entry per CDR3 protein, DNA absent. The table lists a few hundred thousand distinct CDR3 sequences. The sequenced sample consisted of blood. The receptor set was obtained from a human donor with ulcerative colitis or Crohn's disease, or a healthy co-twin of an affected twin (not recorded which). Both conserved end residues are part of each CDR3.

TRBV5-1	TRBJ1-1	CASSLTLGGNTEAFF
TRBV7-2	TRBJ2-1	CASSLGGYTYNEQFF
TRBV7-9	TRBJ2-5	CASSSTGGATQYF
TRBV5-1	TRBJ2-1	CASSWAGPGTGYNEQFF
TRBV5-1	TRBJ2-3	CASKVFPSEGTDTQYF
TRBV6-5	TRBJ1-1	CASSYEAGRTEAFF
TRBV6-4	TRBJ2-4	CASSQRPGGIAGYKNIQYF
TRBV29-1	TRBJ1-5	CSVAEVSNQPQHF
TRBV12-3/TRBV12-4	TRBJ2-2	CASSSVPGVPEELFF
TRBV20-1	TRBJ1-3	CSARHYGNTIYF
TRBV19	TRBJ2-5	CASSYRTSGGARQETQYF
TRBV18	TRBJ1-1	CASSGTRRGNTEAFF
TRBV10-3	TRBJ2-5	CAIRGQVEETQYF
TRBV15	TRBJ2-5	CATSRGTPRYQETQYF
TRBV6-5	TRBJ1-3	CASSYSPDMGNTIYF
TRBV7-2	TRBJ2-3	CASSSQGSADTQYF
TRBV7-3	TRBJ2-2	CASSYGGLNTGELFF
TRBV6-5	TRBJ2-3	CASSYRGSGGDTQYF
TRBV10-3	TRBJ2-1	CAISPGGGEQFF
TRBV29-1	TRBJ2-1	CSVTSGSEQFF
TRBV20-1	TRBJ2-1	CSARMGVSYNEQFF
TRBV6-5	TRBJ1-3	CASSYSTTGGYSGNTIYF
TRBV7-3	TRBJ1-1	CASSAVAGNTEAFF
TRBV29-1	TRBJ2-2	CSVLKGPTGELFF
TRBV12-3/TRBV12-4	TRBJ1-5	CASSRGQGGNQPQHF
TRBV5-1	TRBJ2-7	CASSLDSGGSYEQYF
TRBV20-1	TRBJ2-5	CSARDPVRDSLQETQYF
TRBV18	TRBJ2-5	CASSLQGRETQYF
TRBV7-9	TRBJ2-7	CASSSRELNLGAQYF
TRBV9	TRBJ1-3	CASSVGRAGVTSGNTIYF
TRBV5-1	TRBJ1-3	CASSLGISGNTIYF
TRBV7-9	TRBJ1-1	CASSLAVGHTEAFF
TRBV6-1	TRBJ1-1	CASRPNRRGHSTEAFF
TRBV12-3/TRBV12-4	TRBJ1-5	CASSPLEAQPQHF
TRBV5-1	TRBJ1-1	CASSPQGQDLTPEAFF
TRBV18	TRBJ2-7	CASSPGQGRFKAYEQYF
TRBV4-1	TRBJ2-1	CASSRLINSYNEQFF
TRBV7-9	TRBJ1-4	CASSTRQIEKLFF
TRBV5-1	TRBJ2-3	CASRMVWNTDTQYF
TRBV20-1	TRBJ1-3	CSARVQGADTIYF
TRBV11-3	TRBJ2-1	CASSLSGPDEQFF
TRBV5-1	TRBJ2-3	CASSPGGADDTQYF
TRBV7-8	TRBJ1-1	CASSLEGTQSFF
TRBV5-1	TRBJ2-2	CASRPHPPGQANTGELFF
TRBV18	TRBJ1-5	CASSSPGQGGNQPQHF
TRBV7-9	TRBJ1-1	CASSSSIEAFF
TRBV10-3	TRBJ1-1	CAISRTGDTEAFF
TRBV20-1	TRBJ2-3	CSARTNILAGIDTQYF
TRBV7-2	TRBJ1-2	CASSATREGYTF
TRBV5-1	TRBJ1-5	CASSLLGQGASPQHF
TRBV11-2	TRBJ2-1	CASSADGTGNNEQFF
TRBV6-1	TRBJ2-5	CASSLAGGLGETQYF
TRBV12-3/TRBV12-4	TRBJ1-5	CASSSMGINQPQHF
TRBV25-1	TRBJ2-1	CASSEWRIDNEQFF
TRBV27	TRBJ1-1	CASSPSTGGTEAFF
TRBV9	TRBJ2-1	CASSAVGESYPRSYNEQFF
TRBV4-1	TRBJ2-1	CASSQLSGISNEQFF